The 25 T cell receptor beta chains given below trace back to one sample, sequenced in a study of OX40 agonist ivuxolimab in advanced cancers. The table came from immunoSEQ multiplex PCR; TCRdb's copy has only in-frame clones and leaves some out. The sample shows approximately 84,000 clones, approximately 90% of them seen only once. Sequencing used CD4+ or CD8+ T cells sorted from blood, obtained in a trial of the OX40 agonist ivuxolimab. These receptors all stem from an adult with an advanced solid tumor such as melanoma, head and neck, liver or kidney cancer.

This chain connects TRBV6-1 to TRBJ2-7, with no clear D. The V end lost 5 bases, the J end lost 4 bases, and 6 bases lay between the germline ends. This CDR3 contains 11 residues. Germline CDR1 is MNHNS and CDR2 is SASEGT. In DNA, the CDR3 is TGTGCCAGCAGTCGCCGATACGAGCAGTACTTC. Its translation is CASSRRYEQYF.

The count of this clone is one. This chain joins TRBV4-1 and TRBJ1-3; TRBD1 might be the D (5 bases). Germline CDR1 is MGHRA and CDR2 is YSYEKL. V was trimmed by 3 bases and J by 8 bases, leaving 17 bases between them. The CDR3 loop spans 15 amino acids. The CDR3 region is CASSQSPTARDTIYF. As DNA, the CDR3 is TGCGCCAGCAGCCAGTCTCCGACAGCTCGAGACACCATATATTTT.

The CDR3 here is CASSFQGSYEQYF. CDR3 nucleotide sequence: TGTGCCAGCAGCTTCCAGGGAAGCTACGAGCAGTACTTC. The rearrangement uses TRBV5-4 and TRBJ2-7; tentative D call: TRBD1 (5 bases). V lost 2 bases to trimming and J lost 3 bases, with 9 bases between them. Germline assignment: CDR1 SGHNT and CDR2 YYREEE (reference sequence). This CDR3 contains 13 residues.

V and J are TRBV7-9 and TRBJ2-1, with D tentatively TRBD1 (5 bases). Germline V CDR1 and CDR2: SEHNR, FQNEAQ (reference sequence). Trimming removed 1 base at V and 10 bases at J, with 20 bases between. The CDR3 consists of 16 residues. CDR3 in DNA: TGTGCCAGCAGCTTAGAAATCCCTTTGTCAGGGATAGAGCAGTTCTTC. This gives the protein CASSLEIPLSGIEQFF.

The rearrangement joins TRBV18 to TRBJ1-1, with 7 positions matching TRBD1. This CDR3 is 14 amino acids long. Germline-derived CDR1 and CDR2 are KGHSH and LQKENI. V lost 6 bases and J lost 2; bases outside the gene matches: 6. The CDR3 region is CASSVGGGNTEAFF. DNA for the CDR3: TGTGCCAGCTCGGTGGGAGGGGGCAACACTGAAGCTTTCTTT.

The V and J genes are TRBV6-6 and TRBJ2-5; D is perhaps TRBD2 (6 bases). The length of the CDR3 is 15 residues. Trimming removed 4 bases from V and 4 bases from J, with 16 bases in between. CDR1 MNHNY and CDR2 SVGAGI come from the germline V gene (reference sequence). Here the CDR3 DNA reads TGTGCCAGCAGTTTATTATCGGGGACTCGAGAGACCCAGTACTTC. This gives the protein CASSLLSGTRETQYF.

The J gene is TRBJ1-1, the V gene TRBV6-1; D is unclear. The CDR3 loop spans 14 amino acids. V lost 0 bases and J 5 bases, leaving 10 bases between the germline ends. Germline CDR1 MNHNS, CDR2 SASEGT. In DNA, the CDR3 is TGTGCCAGCAGTGAAGCGGGTCTGAGAACTGAAGCTTTCTTT. It codes for CASSEAGLRTEAFF.

The genes are TRBV4-1 and TRBJ2-7; 7 bases line up with TRBD2. Germline CDR1 and CDR2: MGHRA and YSYEKL. CDR3 length: 15 amino acids. Germline trimming cut 3 bases from V and 2 bases from J; bases unmatched to any gene: 7. The CDR3 region has the DNA TGCGCCAGCAGCCAGTGGATGCTAGCGGCCTACGAGCAGTACTTC. Encoded protein: CASSQWMLAAYEQYF.

The chain carries TRBV4-2 and TRBJ2-3; possible D gene TRBD1, 5 bases. This CDR3 region has 14 residues. With 0 bases removed from V and 4 bases from J, the gap between germline ends came to 8 bases. Germline V lookup: CDR1 LGHNA, CDR2 YNFKEQ. This chain's CDR3 is CASSQDGRADTQYF. The CDR3 DNA reads TGTGCCAGCAGCCAAGATGGCAGGGCAGATACGCAGTATTTT.

The rearrangement links TRBV6-5 to TRBJ1-3; no clear D. This CDR3 is built from 14 residues. V was trimmed by 5 bases and J by 0 bases, leaving 8 bases between them. Germline lookup yields CDR1 MNHEY and CDR2 SVGAGI. The CDR3 DNA sequence: TGTGCCAGCAGTCTGACGTTCTCTGGAAACACCATATATTTT. As protein: CASSLTFSGNTIYF.

The rearrangement uses TRBV19 and TRBJ2-3, with a possible D match to TRBD2 (5 bases). V lost 7 bases and J 0 bases, leaving 11 bases between the germline ends. The V gene's germline CDR1 is LNHDA and CDR2 SQIVND (reference sequence). This CDR3 is built from 14 residues. This chain's CDR3 is CASKSGGSTDTQYF. The CDR3 coding sequence is TGTGCCAGTAAGTCCGGCGGGAGCACAGATACGCAGTATTTT.

This chain connects TRBV2 to TRBJ2-1; 9 nucleotides match TRBD2. Germline-derived CDR1 and CDR2 are SNHLY and FYNNEI. This CDR3 has 15 residues. V dropped 6 bases and J dropped 9; count of bases not matched to a gene: 12. The CDR3 loop is CASSRGTSSLGEQFF. CDR3 bases: TGTGCCAGCAGCCGCGGGACTAGCAGTTTGGGTGAGCAGTTCTTC.

V is TRBV5-6 and J is TRBJ1-2; TRBD1 matches at 8 bases. This CDR3 is built from 14 residues. The V and J ends lost 1 base and 2 bases, in that order; junction bases with no gene match: 1. Germline-derived CDR1 and CDR2 are SGHDT and YYEEEE. The CDR3: CASSLWDRNYGYTF. As DNA, the CDR3 is TGTGCCAGCAGCTTGTGGGACAGGAACTATGGCTACACCTTC. Looking up the rest from reference TRBV5-6 and TRBJ1-2 gives the full variable domain: DAGVTQSPTHLIKTRGQQVTLRCSPKSGHDTVSWYQQALGQGPQFIFQYYEEEERQRGNFPDRFSGHQFPNYSSELNVNALLLGDSALYLCASSLWDRNYGYTFGSGTRLTVV.

The rearrangement uses TRBV5-1 and TRBJ2-5; D is tentatively TRBD1 or TRBD2 (5 bases each). This CDR3 is 14 amino acids long. The V gene lost 5 bases and the J gene lost 7 bases, with 18 bases spanning the gap. Germline V gene data show CDR1 as SGHRS and CDR2 as YFSETQ. The CDR3 coding sequence is TGCGCCAGCAGTCCCTATGGGGGATTGGGGACCCAGTACTTC. Translated, it gives CASSPYGGLGTQYF.

V usage is TRBV10-2 and J usage is TRBJ2-5, with 8 bases fitting TRBD1. The last part of the DNA fits TRBJ2-7 better; the J call may be wrong. The CDR3 loop spans 14 amino acids. Germline CDR1 WSHSY, CDR2 SAAADI. The CDR3 DNA reads TGCGCCAGCAGACCCGGGACAGGAACCTACGAGCAGTACTTC. It specifies CASRPGTGTYEQYF.

This clone appeared a single time. The V gene is TRBV5-1, the J gene TRBJ2-5; D is perhaps TRBD2 (5 bases). The V gene lost 0 bases and the J gene lost 4 bases, with 19 bases spanning the gap. The CDR3 length is 17 residues. Per the germline V gene, CDR1 is SGHRS and CDR2 is YFSETQ. CDR3 protein: CASSLVGEGRMRETQYF. CDR3 DNA: TGCGCCAGCAGCTTGGTGGGTGAGGGCAGGATGAGAGAGACCCAGTACTTC.

V and J are TRBV6-5 and TRBJ2-1; TRBD2 is a possible D gene (7 bases). Trimming stripped 2 bases from V and 7 bases from J, with 15 bases between. Germline CDR1 reads MNHEY; CDR2 reads SVGAGI. The CDR3 is 15 residues long. The CDR3 sequence is CASSYPGRTENEQFF. CDR3 coding DNA: TGTGCCAGCAGTTACCCCGGGAGGACAGAGAATGAGCAGTTCTTC.

This chain joins TRBV28 and TRBJ2-3; TRBD2 matches at 13 bases. The CDR3 loop spans 17 amino acids. The V gene's germline CDR1 is MDHEN and CDR2 SYDVKM. V was clipped by 8 bases and J by 10 bases; unmatched bases: 18. This chain's CDR3 is CASLIRGLAGRKKPQYF. CDR3 bases: TGTGCCAGCCTTATTAGGGGACTAGCGGGGAGGAAAAAACCGCAGTATTTT.

CDR3: CSVPPAGGTMNTEAFF. The CDR3 DNA reads TGCAGCGTCCCGCCTGCGGGGGGCACTATGAACACTGAAGCTTTCTTT. The genes are TRBV29-1 and TRBJ1-1, with D possibly TRBD1 on 6 matching bases. The germline CDR1 and CDR2 sequences are SQVTM and ANQGSEA. V was trimmed by 6 bases and J by 0 bases, leaving 20 bases between them. The CDR3 extends over 16 amino acids.

This sequence joins TRBV11-2 and TRBJ2-7, with 9 bases that match TRBD1. The CDR3 sequence is 16 residues long. The germline V gene has CDR1 SGHAT and CDR2 FQNNGV. The junction had 12 bases not matched to a gene; V was cut back by 5 bases and J by 4 bases. The chain's CDR3 is CASSPIRTGAAYEQYF. CDR3 DNA sequence: TGTGCCAGCAGCCCGATAAGGACAGGGGCGGCGTACGAGCAGTACTTC.

This rearrangement joins TRBV11-2 to TRBJ1-1, with D possibly being TRBD1 (6 bases). V was cut by 2 bases and J by 5 bases, with 15 bases left in between. The CDR3 is 15 residues long. CDR1 is SGHAT, CDR2 FQNNGV, per germline. The chain's CDR3 is CASSLFTGKSTEAFF. The CDR3 DNA follows: TGTGCCAGCAGCTTATTTACAGGGAAGAGTACTGAAGCTTTCTTT. Complete variable domain (other parts from reference TRBV11-2 and TRBJ1-1): EAGVAQSPRYKIIEKRQSVAFWCNPISGHATLYWYQQILGQGPKLLIQFQNNGVVDDSQLPKDRFSAERLKGVDSTLKIQPAKLEDSAVYLCASSLFTGKSTEAFFGQGTRLTVV.

The rearrangement joins TRBV10-1 to TRBJ2-7; TRBD2 aligns across 10 bases. Germline V gives CDR1 WNHNN, CDR2 SYGVQD (reference sequence). The CDR3 is 14 amino acids. With 5 bases clipped from V and 5 bases from J, the junction kept 6 bases outside the gene matches. This chain's CDR3 is CASSLSGRFNEQYF. CDR3 DNA: TGCGCCAGCAGTCTTAGCGGGAGGTTCAACGAGCAGTACTTC.

The CDR3 DNA follows: TGTGCCAGCTCACCACAAGGACAGGGGAACACTGAAGCTTTCTTT. Its protein product is CASSPQGQGNTEAFF. The gene calls are TRBV18 and TRBJ1-1; TRBD1 matches at 8 bases. The CDR3 has 15 residues. CDR1 is KGHSH, CDR2 LQKENI, per germline. Trimming cost V 1 base and J 1 base; bases outside gene matches: 2.

The CDR3 protein is CASSQEWGEEAFF. The CDR3 region has the DNA TGCGCCAGCAGCCAAGAATGGGGCGAGGAAGCTTTCTTT. V usage is TRBV4-3 and J usage is TRBJ1-1; tentatively, D is TRBD1 (5 bases). Trimming removed 0 bases from V and 8 bases from J, with 10 bases in between. CDR1 and CDR2 from the germline V gene are LGHNA and YSLEER. The CDR3 consists of 13 residues.

About this clone itself: The junction departs from the called germline gene at one end, perhaps through a read error. The CDR3 loop is CSSDRFDYGYTF. CDR3 nucleotide sequence: TGCTCGTCGGACAGATTCGACTATGGCTACACCTTC. The gene calls are TRBV5-8 and TRBJ1-2; tentatively, D is TRBD1 (6 bases). This CDR3 has 12 amino acids. Germline CDR1 and CDR2: SGHTS and YDEGEE.